Listed below are T cell receptor beta chains from one sample, sequenced in a study of cytomegalovirus exposure and HLA in healthy donors. Measured with immunoSEQ multiplex PCR; TCRdb has only the in-frame clones, and not every one. This repertoire comprises about 160,000 clones; its ten largest clones make up 1% to 1.5%. Sequenced material: PBMCs. The receptor source for this set is a woman aged 60-75 years in good health and CMV-seronegative. Both conserved end residues are part of each CDR3. A D gene is named only where the DNA matches it firmly.

CDR3 DNA: TGTGCCAGCAGCGTAGGAGGTGGAGGAACAGCCACCCGGACTTACACAGATACGCAGTATTTT
CDR3 protein: CASSVGGGGTATRTYTDTQYF
V gene: TRBV9
D gene: -
J gene: TRBJ2-3

CDR3 DNA: TGTGCCACCAGCTCGGGAGGCTGGGAGGAGCAGTTCTTC
CDR3 protein: CATSSGGWEEQFF
V gene: TRBV15
D gene: TRBD2
J gene: TRBJ2-1

CDR3 DNA: TGTGCCAGCAGCCCACCTAGCGGGAGACCCTTTTCCTACGAGCAGTACTTC
CDR3 protein: CASSPPSGRPFSYEQYF
V gene: TRBV7-9
D gene: TRBD2
J gene: TRBJ2-7

CDR3 DNA: TGTGCCACCTCCGGGACAGCCTATAATGAAAAACTGTTTTTT
CDR3 protein: CATSGTAYNEKLFF
V gene: TRBV15
D gene: TRBD1
J gene: TRBJ1-4

CDR3 DNA: TGCGCCAGCAGTGACTACCTCGGGAGTTTTACCGGGGAGCTGTTTTTT
CDR3 protein: CASSDYLGSFTGELFF
V gene: TRBV10-2
D gene: -
J gene: TRBJ2-2

CDR3 DNA: TGTGCCAGCAGTTTCGACAGGGCAGGGGAAAAACTGTTTTTT
CDR3 protein: CASSFDRAGEKLFF
V gene: TRBV6-5
D gene: TRBD1
J gene: TRBJ1-4

CDR3 DNA: TGTGCCAGCAGTATACTCGGGACAGGGTTTGAAAAACTGTTTTTT
CDR3 protein: CASSILGTGFEKLFF
V gene: TRBV27
D gene: TRBD1
J gene: TRBJ1-4

CDR3 DNA: TGTGCCTGGAGTGTACTGACTGATCTGAACACTGAAGCTTTCTTT
CDR3 protein: CAWSVLTDLNTEAFF
V gene: TRBV30
D gene: -
J gene: TRBJ1-1

CDR3 DNA: TGTGCCAGCAGCTTAGAGTGGCAGGGTACGCAGTATTTT
CDR3 protein: CASSLEWQGTQYF
V gene: TRBV7-2
D gene: -
J gene: TRBJ2-3

CDR3 DNA: TGTGCCAGCAAGTGGGGGGGAGGGCAATACGAGCAGTACTTC
CDR3 protein: CASKWGGGQYEQYF
V gene: TRBV6-4
D gene: TRBD2
J gene: TRBJ2-7

CDR3 DNA: TGTGCCACTTCCAGGGGGCTCAATGAAAAACTGTTTTTT
CDR3 protein: CATSRGLNEKLFF
V gene: TRBV15
D gene: TRBD1
J gene: TRBJ1-4

CDR3 DNA: TGTGCCAGCAGCTTACTAGGGGGCTACAATGAGCAGTTCTTC
CDR3 protein: CASSLLGGYNEQFF
V gene: TRBV7-3
D gene: -
J gene: TRBJ2-1

CDR3 DNA: TGTGCCAGCAGTGAGGCCGACAGCGCAAATCAGCCCCAGCACTTT
CDR3 protein: CASSEADSANQPQHF
V gene: TRBV2
D gene: -
J gene: TRBJ1-5

CDR3 DNA: TGTGCCAGCAGCATCCCCCCAGGTGAGCAGTTCTTC
CDR3 protein: CASSIPPGEQFF
V gene: TRBV5-4
D gene: -
J gene: TRBJ2-1

CDR3 DNA: TGCGCCAGCAGCTTTTCGTCAGGGGGGCGTGAGACCCAGTACTTC
CDR3 protein: CASSFSSGGRETQYF
V gene: TRBV5-1
D gene: -
J gene: TRBJ2-5

CDR3 DNA: TGTGCCAGCAGCTTAGAGGTTGGGGGGGCCTACGAGCAGTACTTC
CDR3 protein: CASSLEVGGAYEQYF
V gene: TRBV7-6
D gene: TRBD2
J gene: TRBJ2-7

CDR3 DNA: TGTGCCAGCAGCTTTAGCGGGCCCCCCTATACGCAGTATTTT
CDR3 protein: CASSFSGPPYTQYF
V gene: TRBV7-3
D gene: TRBD2
J gene: TRBJ2-3

CDR3 DNA: TGTGCCAGCAGTCTTGGACAGGGCCGAACCTACGAGCAGTACTTC
CDR3 protein: CASSLGQGRTYEQYF
V gene: TRBV11-2
D gene: TRBD1
J gene: TRBJ2-7

CDR3 DNA: TGTGCCAGCAGTTTTTTGATCAGCGGGGAATCCTACGAGCAGTACTTC
CDR3 protein: CASSFLISGESYEQYF
V gene: TRBV27
D gene: TRBD2
J gene: TRBJ2-7

CDR3 DNA: TGCGCCAGCAGCCAAGTAGCGGGGAACTATGGCTACACCTTC
CDR3 protein: CASSQVAGNYGYTF
V gene: TRBV4-1
D gene: -
J gene: TRBJ1-2

CDR3 DNA: TGTGCCAGCAGCCCGTGGACAGAAAAGAACACTGAAGCTTTCTTT
CDR3 protein: CASSPWTEKNTEAFF
V gene: TRBV7-8
D gene: -
J gene: TRBJ1-1

CDR3 DNA: TGTGCCAGCATCCCCGGGGGAACCCCCAATCAGCCCCAGCATTTT
CDR3 protein: CASIPGGTPNQPQHF
V gene: TRBV28
D gene: -
J gene: TRBJ1-5

CDR3 DNA: TGTGCCAGCTCCCCGGGACAGAGCAATCAGCCCCAGCATTTT
CDR3 protein: CASSPGQSNQPQHF
V gene: TRBV18
D gene: TRBD1
J gene: TRBJ1-5

CDR3 DNA: TGTGCTAGTGGCTCCGGGACAGGAGACTCCTACGAGCAGTACTTC
CDR3 protein: CASGSGTGDSYEQYF
V gene: TRBV12-5
D gene: TRBD1
J gene: TRBJ2-7

CDR3 DNA: TGTGCCAGCAGCCCCAGGACAGGGGGCATGAACACTGAAGCTTTCTTT
CDR3 protein: CASSPRTGGMNTEAFF
V gene: TRBV7-8
D gene: TRBD1
J gene: TRBJ1-1

CDR3 DNA: TGTGCCAGCAGCCTAAAGGGACAGGGGCAGGACAAAATGACACCCCTCCACTTT
CDR3 protein: CASSLKGQGQDKMTPLHF
V gene: TRBV27
D gene: TRBD1
J gene: TRBJ1-6